This section outlines one T cell receptor (beta chain) sequence together with its context. Antigen: not known. The CDR3 covers 11 residues. Per germline, CDR1 GTSNPN and CDR2 SVGIG (reference sequence). TCRdb passed the RT-PCR reads through MiXCR, listing each CDR3 protein once. Among about 570,000 distinct CDR3 sequences listed, about an eighth were seen once. The sample comes from a study of response to subunit inactivated influenza vaccine. Study-wide points: Authors suggested seasonal influenza vaccinations each recruit few new T cells.

The sequence came from a man aged 50 to 60 who received an inactivated influenza vaccine. Specimen: PBMCs from blood, collected on the day of vaccination. The V call is TRBV30, the J call TRBJ2-2, with unresolved D. In nucleotides, the CDR3 is TGTGGCTTCCGGCGGACCGGGGAGCTGTTTTTT. It is translated as CGFRRTGELFF. Full variable domain (remainder filled in from reference TRBV30 and TRBJ2-2): SQTIHQWPATLVQPVGSPLSLECTVEGTSNPNLYWYRQAAGRGLQLLFYSVGIGQISSEVPQNLSASRPQDRQFILSSKKLLLSDSGFYLCGFRRTGELFFGEGSRLTVL.